Listed here are 26 T cell receptor beta chains from one sample, sequenced in a study of cytomegalovirus exposure and HLA in healthy donors. The primer mix had 60 Vbeta and 13 Jbeta primers. Clones were read by immunoSEQ multiplex PCR, and TCRdb kept only the in-frame ones, dropping some. This sample has around 130,000 clones, with roughly four fifths found just once. The sample was PBMCs. Receptors were obtained from a girl aged 2-10 years in good health and CMV-seronegative.

This sequence joins TRBV19 and TRBJ1-5; D unclear. The length of the CDR3 is 13 residues. Germline V gene lookup returns CDR1 LNHDA and CDR2 SQIVND (reference sequence). Deletions cut 3 bases from V and 5 bases from J, with 8 bases between. In nucleotides, the CDR3 is TGTGCCAGTAGTATTTCTTTGTATCAGCCCCAGCATTTT. Amino acids: CASSISLYQPQHF.

This clone was observed a single time. The chain links TRBV6-6 to TRBJ2-7; D gene uncertain. Between the trimmed V and J ends, which lost 5 bases and 5 bases, there was a span of 10 bases. Germline values: CDR1 MNHNY, CDR2 SVGAGI (reference sequence). The CDR3 consists of 12 residues. In nucleotides, the CDR3 is TGTGCCAGCAGTCCTCCCGACAACGAGCAGTACTTC. This sequence encodes CASSPPDNEQYF.

This CDR3 reads CARRLQGRGNQPQHF. Written as DNA, the CDR3 is TGTGCCAGAAGACTGCAGGGTCGCGGCAATCAGCCCCAGCATTTT. The V and J genes are TRBV5-3 and TRBJ1-5; D possibly corresponds to TRBD1 (5 bases). TRBV5-3 is designated an ORF whose function remains uncertain. There are 15 residues in the CDR3. V was trimmed by 5 bases and J by 2 bases, leaving 14 bases between them.

The rearrangement joins TRBV2 to TRBJ2-4, with unresolved D. V lost 10 bases to trimming and J lost 8 bases, with 12 bases between them. The CDR3 has 11 residues. Germline CDR1 SNHLY, CDR2 FYNNEI. CDR3 in amino acids: CATSLLDIQYF. The CDR3 DNA sequence: TGTGCCACAAGCCTTTTGGACATTCAGTACTTC. Full variable domain (missing parts from reference TRBV2 and TRBJ2-4): EPEVTQTPSHQVTQMGQEVILRCVPISNHLYFYWYRQILGQKVEFLVSFYNNEISEKSEIFDDQFSVERPDGSNFTLKIRSTKLEDSAMYFCATSLLDIQYFGAGTRLSVL.

The V and J genes are TRBV27 and TRBJ2-3, with unresolved D. CDR3 length: 14 residues. Trimming took 4 bases from V and 6 from J, leaving 14 bases between them. Germline values: CDR1 MNHEY, CDR2 SMNVEV (reference sequence). The CDR3 coding sequence is TGTGCCAGCAGTTCCCACAGAAAGCCTGATACGCAGTATTTT. Its translation is CASSSHRKPDTQYF.

The chain uses TRBV15 and TRBJ2-7; 7 bases map to TRBD1. Germline V lookup: CDR1 LNHNV, CDR2 YYDKDF (reference sequence). Unmatched junction bases numbered 13, after V lost 1 base and J lost 4 bases. The length of the CDR3 is 17 residues. The CDR3 reads CATSRGAGLTGSYEQYF. The CDR3 DNA sequence: TGTGCCACCAGCAGAGGGGCTGGGTTGACAGGGTCGTACGAGCAGTACTTC.

CDR3 amino acids: CASSQRCSGSIVCYGYTF. CDR3 nucleotides: TGCGCCAGCAGTCAAAGATGCTCAGGCTCAATAGTATGTTATGGCTACACCTTC. The chain employs TRBV23-1 and TRBJ1-2, with D unclear. TRBV23-1 is filed as an ORF, its function uncertain. The V and J ends lost 2 bases and 5 bases respectively, with 24 bases between them. This CDR3 is built from 18 residues.

The rearrangement uses TRBV28 and TRBJ2-7; D gene ambiguous. Trimming took 6 bases from V and 3 from J, leaving 6 bases between them. The CDR3 runs 11 residues. Germline CDR1 reads MDHEN; CDR2 reads SYDVKM. CDR3 sequence: CASRQFYEQYF. The CDR3 DNA reads TGTGCCAGCAGGCAGTTCTACGAGCAGTACTTC.

This clone was observed a few times. The chain couples TRBV16 to TRBJ2-7; D uncertain. This CDR3 is built from 15 residues. V lost 3 bases, J lost 1 base, and 13 bases lay in between. CDR1 is KGHSY and CDR2 is FQNENV in the germline V gene. In nucleotides, the CDR3 is TGTGCCAGCAGCCATCACAGCATATGGTCCTACGAGCAGTACTTC. Protein product: CASSHHSIWSYEQYF.

The J gene is TRBJ2-7, the V gene TRBV7-3, with D possibly matching TRBD2 (5 bases). V was trimmed by 5 bases and J by 5 bases, leaving 16 bases between them. Germline V CDR1 and CDR2: SGHTA, FQGTGA. This CDR3 comprises 14 residues. CDR3 sequence (DNA): TGTGCCAGCAGCCGCGGGCCCGGTATGCACGAGCAGTACTTC. Its translation is CASSRGPGMHEQYF.

This rearrangement joins TRBV6-1 to TRBJ2-1; D is undetermined. CDR3 length equals 14 residues. The germline V gene encodes CDR1 MNHNS and CDR2 SASEGT. V was trimmed by 3 bases and J by 8 bases, leaving 14 bases between them. The CDR3 spells CASSESGSGDEQFF. CDR3 DNA: TGTGCCAGCAGTGAGTCCGGCTCAGGCGATGAGCAGTTCTTC.

The chain is built from TRBV2 and TRBJ2-7, with 12 bases lining up with TRBD1. V gave up 4 bases and J gave up 6 bases; unmatched junction bases: 7. This CDR3 has 15 amino acids. Germline CDR1 and CDR2: SNHLY and FYNNEI. The CDR3 sequence: CASSVPGQGASEQYF. The CDR3 nucleotides read TGTGCCAGCAGTGTCCCGGGACAGGGGGCATCCGAGCAGTACTTC.

This chain uses TRBV28 with TRBJ2-3, with TRBD2 matching over 9 bases. After removal of 4 bases from V and 5 bases from J, the junction contained 19 bases not matched to a gene. The CDR3 contains 19 residues. Germline V CDR1 and CDR2: MDHEN, SYDVKM. The CDR3 spells CASSSSLGREGQNLDTQYF. The CDR3 region has the DNA TGTGCCAGCAGTTCATCACTAGGGCGGGAGGGACAGAATCTAGATACGCAGTATTTT.

V and J are TRBV18 and TRBJ1-1; 8 positions agree with TRBD1. Germline V gene data show CDR1 as KGHSH and CDR2 as LQKENI. The CDR3 has 16 residues. Trimming cost V 3 bases and J 4 bases; bases outside gene matches: 10. CDR3 region: CASSPRTGWEGTEAFF. The CDR3 coding sequence is TGTGCCAGCTCACCCCGGACAGGGTGGGAAGGCACTGAAGCTTTCTTT.

The rearrangement links TRBV6-6 to TRBJ2-5; TRBD1 matches at 8 bases. The CDR3 runs to 14 residues. Germline V gene data show CDR1 as MNHNY and CDR2 as SVGAGI (reference sequence). J lost 3 bases, V lost 6 bases, and 6 bases had no gene match. The chain's CDR3 is CASRDGTGEETQYF. As DNA, the CDR3 is TGTGCCAGCAGAGACGGGACAGGAGAAGAGACCCAGTACTTC.

The count of this clone is one. This chain connects TRBV28 to TRBJ2-7; 8 nucleotides match TRBD2. Germline V gene lookup returns CDR1 MDHEN and CDR2 SYDVKM. With 4 bases clipped from V and 5 bases from J, the junction kept 13 bases outside the gene matches. CDR3 size: 16 residues. As DNA, the CDR3 is TGTGCCAGCAGTTCAAGGACTAGCCCAATTGGGGACGAGCAGTACTTC. This codes for CASSSRTSPIGDEQYF.

This clone was seen just once. The chain links TRBV12-5 to TRBJ2-3; D unresolved. V lost 5 bases, J lost 4 bases, and 13 bases lay in between. Germline CDR1 reads LGHNT; CDR2 reads FRNRAP. The CDR3 length is 14 residues. Here the CDR3 DNA reads TGTGCTAGTGGTCAAGACTTGGCCTCAGATACGCAGTATTTT. Its translation: CASGQDLASDTQYF. The entire variable domain, with the rest obtained from reference TRBV12-5 and TRBJ2-3, is as follows: DARVTQTPRHKVTEMGQEVTMRCQPILGHNTVFWYRQTMMQGLELLAYFRNRAPLDDSGMPKDRFSAEMPDATLATLKIQPSEPRDSAVYFCASGQDLASDTQYFGPGTRLTVL.

This clone was seen more than once but under ten times. The chain is built from TRBV19 and TRBJ2-3, with a weak D call TRBD2 (6 bases). CDR1 is LNHDA, CDR2 SQIVND, per germline (reference sequence). With 7 bases removed from V and 2 bases from J, the gap between germline ends came to 10 bases. The CDR3 is 13 amino acids. The CDR3 DNA sequence: TGTGCCAGTAATGGGGGGTACACAGATACGCAGTATTTT. Protein: CASNGGYTDTQYF.

The CDR3 coding sequence is TGTGCCACCAAGTGGGGGGACGGAAACACCATATATTTT. Translating it yields CATKWGDGNTIYF. This chain connects TRBV6-1 to TRBJ1-3; TRBD1 might be the D (5 bases). This CDR3 comprises 13 residues. Deletions cut 10 bases from V and 4 bases from J, with 14 bases between. Germline V CDR1 and CDR2: MNHNS, SASEGT.

With regard to this clone: Germline is not matched at one junction end, which may reflect a read error. The chain is built from TRBV19 and TRBJ1-2; TRBD1 aligns across 7 bases. From germline, CDR1 is LNHDA and CDR2 SQIVND (reference sequence). CDR3 length: 14 amino acids. Written as DNA, the CDR3 is TGTGCCAGTCGTATCGGGACAGCTAACTATGGCTACACCTTC. Protein sequence: CASRIGTANYGYTF.

This clone was picked up a small number of times. V usage is TRBV4-1 and J usage is TRBJ2-7, with 8 nucleotides matching TRBD2. The germline gives CDR1 MGHRA, CDR2 YSYEKL. V lost 0 bases and J lost 2; bases outside the gene matches: 3. This CDR3 region has 15 residues. The CDR3 sequence is CASSQETGGTYEQYF. The CDR3 DNA reads TGCGCCAGCAGCCAAGAGACGGGAGGGACCTACGAGCAGTACTTC.

The chain recombines TRBV4-3 with TRBJ2-2; no reliable D call. Germline V gives CDR1 LGHNA, CDR2 YSLEER. V was clipped by 1 base and J by 2 bases, with 8 bases between them. The CDR3 loop spans 15 amino acids. CDR3: CASSQGGYNTGELFF. The CDR3 DNA reads TGCGCCAGCAGCCAAGGAGGCTACAACACCGGGGAGCTGTTTTTT.

V gene TRBV27 combines with J gene TRBJ2-1; a possible D gene is TRBD2 (5 bases). V lost 2 bases, J lost 6 bases, and 14 bases lay in between. The length of the CDR3 is 15 residues. Per the germline V gene, CDR1 is MNHEY and CDR2 is SMNVEV (reference sequence). CDR3 sequence: CASSLAGMGPNEQFF. The CDR3 region has the DNA TGTGCCAGCAGTTTAGCCGGGATGGGCCCCAATGAGCAGTTCTTC.

The table lists this clone with a few counts. This rearrangement joins TRBV4-1 to TRBJ1-1; 9 bases are a match to TRBD1. CDR3 length: 15 amino acids. In germline, CDR1 is MGHRA, CDR2 YSYEKL. Trimming took 2 bases from V and 5 from J; bases not matched to a gene: 6. This CDR3 is CASSQNRDRVTEAFF. CDR3 nucleotide sequence: TGCGCCAGCAGCCAAAACCGGGACAGGGTGACTGAAGCTTTCTTT.

The genes are TRBV10-3 and TRBJ2-3; perhaps TRBD1 as D (5 bases). Germline V gene data show CDR1 as ENHRY and CDR2 as SYGVKD. Trimming removed 5 bases from V and 4 bases from J, with 10 bases in between. There are 13 residues in the CDR3. CDR3 coding DNA: TGTGCCATCAGTATCCAGGGTTCAGATACGCAGTATTTT. The encoded protein is CAISIQGSDTQYF.

The chain joins TRBV10-2 to TRBJ2-5, with a weak D call TRBD2 (5 bases). This CDR3 contains 15 residues. Germline V CDR1 and CDR2: WSHSY, SAAADI. Trimming pared 6 bases from V and 4 bases from J, leaving 18 bases between. The CDR3 protein is CASRELGTPGETQYF. CDR3 nucleotides: TGCGCCAGCAGGGAACTAGGCACCCCGGGAGAGACCCAGTACTTC.